This T cell receptor (beta chain) was identified during a study of a mutant IDH1 vaccine in newly diagnosed glioma. In the study overall: Vaccine administration was initiated 4-6 weeks following radiotherapy alone, or with temozolomide cycles. Averaging roughly 40 years of age, treated patients were approximately 62% male and approximately 38% female. Findings and limits, study-wide: The occurrence of vaccine-induced immune responses was seen in over 90% of patients.

As concerns this clone: Its target is not known.

V was cut by 1 base and J by 5 bases, with 6 bases left in between. Germline V CDR1 and CDR2: SEHNR, FQNEAQ (reference sequence). The CDR3 runs 13 residues. Time point meaning: week 23, last vaccination. What each vaccine dose contained was 300 ug of mutant IDH1 20-mer peptide, accompanied by topical imiquimod. New WHO grade 3 or 4 astrocytomas that were IDH1-mutant and ATRX-lost occurred in the donors. Profiling relied on immunoSEQ multiplex PCR, and the TCRdb table lists in-frame clones only, not all of them. The profile covers approximately 50,000 clones, with about nine tenths appearing a single time and 1.4% taken by the ten largest.

The receptor was derived from a man in his forties or fifties with glioma. The specimen was PBMCs, collected from a glioma patient whose treatment included an IDH1 peptide vaccine. The chain joins TRBV7-9 to TRBJ2-1; the D is unclear. The CDR3, as DNA: TGTGCCAGCAGCTTAGTGCGGCACAATGAGCAGTTCTTC. Its translation: CASSLVRHNEQFF.